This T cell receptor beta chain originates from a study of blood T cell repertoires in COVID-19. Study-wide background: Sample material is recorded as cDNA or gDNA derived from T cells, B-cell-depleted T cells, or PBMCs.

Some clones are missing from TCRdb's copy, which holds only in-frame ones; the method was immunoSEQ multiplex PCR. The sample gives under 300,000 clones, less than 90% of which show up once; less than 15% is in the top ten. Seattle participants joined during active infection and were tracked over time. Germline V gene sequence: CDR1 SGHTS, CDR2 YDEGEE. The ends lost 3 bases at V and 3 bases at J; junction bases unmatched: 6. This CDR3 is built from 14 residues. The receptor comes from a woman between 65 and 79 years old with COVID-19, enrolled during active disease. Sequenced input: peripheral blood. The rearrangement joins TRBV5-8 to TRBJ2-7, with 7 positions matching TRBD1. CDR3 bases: TGTGCCAGCAGCTCTGACAGGGAAAGCTACGAGCAGTACTTC. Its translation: CASSSDRESYEQYF. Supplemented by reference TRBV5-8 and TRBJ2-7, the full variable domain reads EAGVTQSPTHLIKTRGQQATLRCSPISGHTSVYWYQQALGLGLQFLLWYDEGEERNRGNFPPRFSGRQFPNYSSELNVNALELEDSALYLCASSSDRESYEQYFGPGTRLTVT.